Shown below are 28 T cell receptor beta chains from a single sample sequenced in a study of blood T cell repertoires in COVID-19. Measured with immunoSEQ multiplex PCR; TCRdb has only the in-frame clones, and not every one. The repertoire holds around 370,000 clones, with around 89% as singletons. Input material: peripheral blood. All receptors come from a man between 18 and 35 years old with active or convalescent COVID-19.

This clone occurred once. CDR3 nucleotides: TGTGCCAGCTCACCGCCCGGGGTGTTCGATGAGCAGTTCTTC. Translation gives CASSPPGVFDEQFF. This chain uses TRBV18 with TRBJ2-1; tentatively, D is TRBD2 (5 bases). This CDR3 comprises 14 residues. Trimming took 3 bases from V and 8 from J, leaving 14 bases between them. Per the germline V gene, CDR1 is KGHSH and CDR2 is LQKENI.

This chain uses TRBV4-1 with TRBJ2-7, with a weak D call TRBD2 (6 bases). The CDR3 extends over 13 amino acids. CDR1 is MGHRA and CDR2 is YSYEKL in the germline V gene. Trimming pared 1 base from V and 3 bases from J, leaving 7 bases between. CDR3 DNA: TGCGCCAGCAGCCAAGGACTAGACTACGAGCAGTACTTC. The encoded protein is CASSQGLDYEQYF.

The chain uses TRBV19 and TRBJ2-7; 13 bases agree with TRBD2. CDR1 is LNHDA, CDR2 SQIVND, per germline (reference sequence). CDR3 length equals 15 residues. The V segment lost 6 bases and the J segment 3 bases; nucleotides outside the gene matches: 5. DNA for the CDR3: TGTGCCAGTAGCCGGACTAGCGGGAGTTTCTACGAGCAGTACTTC. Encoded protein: CASSRTSGSFYEQYF.

CDR3 region: CASSQDLRTGTQYF. The CDR3 DNA reads as TGTGCCAGCAGCCAAGATCTTAGGACAGGGACGCAGTATTTT. The chain carries TRBV14 and TRBJ2-3, with TRBD1 matching over 8 bases. The V segment lost 0 bases and the J segment 9 bases; nucleotides outside the gene matches: 5. The CDR3 contains 14 residues. Germline CDR1 reads SGHDN; CDR2 reads FVKESK.

In DNA, the CDR3 is TGCAGCGTTGGCACGGGAGAAAGAAATGAGCAGTTCTTC. The encoded protein is CSVGTGERNEQFF. The V and J genes are TRBV29-1 and TRBJ2-1; TRBD2 is a possible D gene (6 bases). V was clipped by 4 bases and J by 7 bases, with 14 bases between them. The CDR3 extends over 13 amino acids. Per germline, CDR1 SQVTM and CDR2 ANQGSEA.

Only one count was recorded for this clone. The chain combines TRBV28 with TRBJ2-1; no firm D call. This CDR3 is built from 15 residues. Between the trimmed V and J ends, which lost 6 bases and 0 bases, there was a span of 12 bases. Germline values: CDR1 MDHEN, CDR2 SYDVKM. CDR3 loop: CASRESRSSYNEQFF. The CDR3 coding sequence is TGTGCCAGCAGGGAAAGTCGGAGCTCCTACAATGAGCAGTTCTTC.

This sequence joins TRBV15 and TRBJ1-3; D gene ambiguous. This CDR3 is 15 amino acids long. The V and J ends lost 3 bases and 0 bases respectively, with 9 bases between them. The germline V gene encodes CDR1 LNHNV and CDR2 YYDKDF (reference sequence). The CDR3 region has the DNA TGTGCCACCAGCAGGGGCACCAGCTCTGGAAACACCATATATTTT. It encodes CATSRGTSSGNTIYF.

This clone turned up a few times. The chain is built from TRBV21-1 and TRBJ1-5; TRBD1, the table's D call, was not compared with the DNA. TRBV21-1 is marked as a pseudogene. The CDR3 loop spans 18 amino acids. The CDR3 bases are TGTGCTCCCAAAGGAGGACAGGGATCTTACCTTGGCAATCAGCCCCAGCATTTT. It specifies CAPKGGQGSYLGNQPQHF.

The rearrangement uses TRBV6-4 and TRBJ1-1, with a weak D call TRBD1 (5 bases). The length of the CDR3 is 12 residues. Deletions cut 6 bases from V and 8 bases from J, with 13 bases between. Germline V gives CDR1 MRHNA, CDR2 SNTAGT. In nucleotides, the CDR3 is TGTGCCAGCAGGGGGAGGGGCGGAGAAGCTTTCTTT. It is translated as CASRGRGGEAFF.

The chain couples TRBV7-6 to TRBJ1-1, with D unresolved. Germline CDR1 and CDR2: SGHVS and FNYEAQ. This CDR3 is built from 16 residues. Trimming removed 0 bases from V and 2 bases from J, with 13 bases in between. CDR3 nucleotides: TGTGCCAGCAGCTTAGCTGGGCACGAATTCAACACTGAAGCTTTCTTT. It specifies CASSLAGHEFNTEAFF.

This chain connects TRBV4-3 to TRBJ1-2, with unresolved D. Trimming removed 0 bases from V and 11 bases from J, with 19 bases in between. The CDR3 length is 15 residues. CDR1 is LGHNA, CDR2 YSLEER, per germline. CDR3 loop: CASSQDPGSLLKYTF. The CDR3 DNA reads TGCGCCAGCAGCCAAGACCCAGGATCCTTATTAAAATACACCTTC.

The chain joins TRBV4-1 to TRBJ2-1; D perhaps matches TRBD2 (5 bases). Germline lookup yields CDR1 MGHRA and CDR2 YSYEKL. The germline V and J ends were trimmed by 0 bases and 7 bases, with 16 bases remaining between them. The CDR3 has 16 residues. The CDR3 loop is CASSQESGDGENEQFF. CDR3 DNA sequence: TGCGCCAGCAGCCAAGAAAGTGGGGATGGGGAGAATGAGCAGTTCTTC.

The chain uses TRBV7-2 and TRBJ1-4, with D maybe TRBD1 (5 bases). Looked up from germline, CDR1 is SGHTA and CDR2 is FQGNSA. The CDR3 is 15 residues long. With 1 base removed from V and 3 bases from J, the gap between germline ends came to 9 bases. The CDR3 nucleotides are TGTGCCAGCAGCTTAGAGGGGTGGGCTAATGAAAAACTGTTTTTT. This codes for CASSLEGWANEKLFF.

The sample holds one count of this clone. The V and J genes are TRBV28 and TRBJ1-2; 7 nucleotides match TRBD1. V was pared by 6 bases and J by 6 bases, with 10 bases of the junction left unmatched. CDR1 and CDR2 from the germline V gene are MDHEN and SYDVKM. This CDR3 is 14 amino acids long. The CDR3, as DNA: TGTGCCAGCAGGCCCCCCGGAGGGGGCCATGGCTACACCTTC. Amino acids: CASRPPGGGHGYTF.

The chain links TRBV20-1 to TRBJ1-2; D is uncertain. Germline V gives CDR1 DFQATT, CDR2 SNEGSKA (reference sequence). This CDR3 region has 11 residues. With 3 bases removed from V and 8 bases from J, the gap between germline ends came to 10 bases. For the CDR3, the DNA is TGCAGTGCTAGGTATGAGATGGGCTACACCTTC. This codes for CSARYEMGYTF.

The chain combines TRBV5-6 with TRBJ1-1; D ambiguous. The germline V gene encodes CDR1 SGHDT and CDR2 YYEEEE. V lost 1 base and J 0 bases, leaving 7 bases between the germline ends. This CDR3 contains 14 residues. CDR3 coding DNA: TGTGCCAGCAGCTTGAAGAGGGTGAACACTGAAGCTTTCTTT. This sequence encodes CASSLKRVNTEAFF.

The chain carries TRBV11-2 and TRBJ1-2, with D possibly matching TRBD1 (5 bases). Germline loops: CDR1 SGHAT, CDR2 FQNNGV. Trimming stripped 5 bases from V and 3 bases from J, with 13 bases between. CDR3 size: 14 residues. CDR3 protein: CASSLLTGDYGYTF. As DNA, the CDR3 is TGTGCCAGCAGCCTTCTAACAGGAGACTATGGCTACACCTTC. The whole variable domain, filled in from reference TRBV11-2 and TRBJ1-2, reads EAGVAQSPRYKIIEKRQSVAFWCNPISGHATLYWYQQILGQGPKLLIQFQNNGVVDDSQLPKDRFSAERLKGVDSTLKIQPAKLEDSAVYLCASSLLTGDYGYTFGSGTRLTVV.

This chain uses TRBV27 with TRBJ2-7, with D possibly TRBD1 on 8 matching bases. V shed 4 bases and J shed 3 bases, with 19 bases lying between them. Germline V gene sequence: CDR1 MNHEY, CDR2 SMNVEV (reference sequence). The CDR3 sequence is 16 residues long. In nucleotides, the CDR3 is TGTGCCAGCAGTTGGGGAGCGGGACAGGCCGACTACGAGCAGTACTTC. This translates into CASSWGAGQADYEQYF.

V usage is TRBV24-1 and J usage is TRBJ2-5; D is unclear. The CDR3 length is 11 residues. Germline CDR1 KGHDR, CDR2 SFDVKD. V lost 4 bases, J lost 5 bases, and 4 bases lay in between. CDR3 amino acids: CATSEEETQYF. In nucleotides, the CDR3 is TGTGCCACCAGTGAAGAGGAGACCCAGTACTTC.

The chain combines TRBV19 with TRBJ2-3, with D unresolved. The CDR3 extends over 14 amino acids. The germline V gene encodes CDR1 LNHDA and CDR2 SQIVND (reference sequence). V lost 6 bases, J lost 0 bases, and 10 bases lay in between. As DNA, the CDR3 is TGTGCCAGTAGATTGGTAACTAGCACAGATACGCAGTATTTT. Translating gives CASRLVTSTDTQYF.

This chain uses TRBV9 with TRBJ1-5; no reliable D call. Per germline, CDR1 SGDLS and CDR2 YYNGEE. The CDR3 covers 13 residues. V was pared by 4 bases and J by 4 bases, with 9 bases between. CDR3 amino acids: CASSPGLNQPQHF. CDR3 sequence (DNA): TGTGCCAGCAGCCCGGGTCTGAATCAGCCCCAGCATTTT. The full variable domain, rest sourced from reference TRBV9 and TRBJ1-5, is DSGVTQTPKHLITATGQRVTLRCSPRSGDLSVYWYQQSLDQGLQFLIQYYNGEERAKGNILERFSAQQFPDLHSELNLSSLELGDSALYFCASSPGLNQPQHFGDGTRLSIL.

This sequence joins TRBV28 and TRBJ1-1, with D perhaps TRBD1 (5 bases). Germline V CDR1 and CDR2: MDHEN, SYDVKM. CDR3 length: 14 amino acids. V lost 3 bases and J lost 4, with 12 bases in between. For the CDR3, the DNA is TGTGCCAGCAGTTTTCGGGGGTCGAGCACTGAAGCTTTCTTT. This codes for CASSFRGSSTEAFF.

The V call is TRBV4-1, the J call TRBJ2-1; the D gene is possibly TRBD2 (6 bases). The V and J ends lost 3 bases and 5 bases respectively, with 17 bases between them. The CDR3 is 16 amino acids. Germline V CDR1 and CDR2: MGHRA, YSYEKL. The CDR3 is CASSHGGFASHNEQFF. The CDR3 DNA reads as TGCGCCAGCAGCCACGGAGGGTTCGCGTCCCACAATGAGCAGTTCTTC.

The CDR3 reads CASSTSGASSYEQYF. CDR3 sequence (DNA): TGTGCCAGTAGTACTAGCGGGGCGAGCTCCTACGAGCAGTACTTC. This rearrangement joins TRBV19 to TRBJ2-7, with 9 bases lining up with TRBD2. This CDR3 has 15 residues. Germline CDR1 and CDR2: LNHDA and SQIVND (reference sequence). The ends lost 4 bases at V and 0 bases at J; junction bases unmatched: 4.

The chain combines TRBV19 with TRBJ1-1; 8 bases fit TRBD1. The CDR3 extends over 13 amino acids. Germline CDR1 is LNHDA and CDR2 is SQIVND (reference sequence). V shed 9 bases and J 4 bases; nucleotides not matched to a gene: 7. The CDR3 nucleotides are TGTGCCAGCAGCGAACAGGGGGTCACTGAAGCTTTCTTT. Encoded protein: CASSEQGVTEAFF.

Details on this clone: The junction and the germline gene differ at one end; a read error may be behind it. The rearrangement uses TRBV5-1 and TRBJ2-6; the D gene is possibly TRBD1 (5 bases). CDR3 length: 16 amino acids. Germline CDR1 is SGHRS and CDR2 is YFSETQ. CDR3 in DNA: TGCGCCAGCAGCTCCGGGCTGAGCTCTGGGGCCAACGTGCTGACTTTC. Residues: CASSSGLSSGANVLTF.

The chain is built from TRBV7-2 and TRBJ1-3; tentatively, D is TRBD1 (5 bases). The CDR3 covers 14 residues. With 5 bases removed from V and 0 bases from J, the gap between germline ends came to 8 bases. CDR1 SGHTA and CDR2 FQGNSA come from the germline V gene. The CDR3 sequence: CASSPGNSGNTIYF. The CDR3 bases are TGTGCCAGCAGCCCAGGGAACTCTGGAAACACCATATATTTT.

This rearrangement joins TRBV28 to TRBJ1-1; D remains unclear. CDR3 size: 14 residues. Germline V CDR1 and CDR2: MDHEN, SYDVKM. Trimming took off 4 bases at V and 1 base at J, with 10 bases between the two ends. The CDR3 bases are TGTGCCAGCAGTTCCCCGAACAAGAACACTGAAGCTTTCTTT. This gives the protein CASSSPNKNTEAFF.